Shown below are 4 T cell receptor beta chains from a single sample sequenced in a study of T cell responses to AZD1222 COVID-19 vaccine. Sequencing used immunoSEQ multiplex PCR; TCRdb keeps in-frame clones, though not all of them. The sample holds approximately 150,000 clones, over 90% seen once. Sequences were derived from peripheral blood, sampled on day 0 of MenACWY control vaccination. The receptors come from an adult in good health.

The CDR3 loop is CASSKRTVEETQYF. In DNA, the CDR3 is TGTGCCAGCAGCAAGAGGACAGTCGAGGAGACCCAGTACTTC. The V and J genes are TRBV21-1 and TRBJ2-5; whether TRBD1, the table's D call, matches the DNA was not checked. TRBV21-1 is listed as a pseudogene. This CDR3 region has 14 residues.

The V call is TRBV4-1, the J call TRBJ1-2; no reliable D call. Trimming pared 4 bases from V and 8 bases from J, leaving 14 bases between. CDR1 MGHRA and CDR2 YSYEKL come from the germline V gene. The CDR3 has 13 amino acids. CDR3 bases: TGCGCCAGCAGCCCCGTGCCCATTTCGGGCTACACCTTC. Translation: CASSPVPISGYTF.

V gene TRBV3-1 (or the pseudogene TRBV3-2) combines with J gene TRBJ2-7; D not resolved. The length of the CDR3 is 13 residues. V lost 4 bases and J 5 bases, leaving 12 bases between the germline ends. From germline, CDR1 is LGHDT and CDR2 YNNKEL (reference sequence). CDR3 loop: CASSPDPPDEQYF. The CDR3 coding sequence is TGTGCCAGCAGCCCAGACCCCCCGGACGAGCAGTACTTC.

Written as DNA, the CDR3 is TGTGCCAGCAGCTTAAAAGTCTGGACCACCGGGGAGCTGTTTTTT. As protein: CASSLKVWTTGELFF. The chain has TRBV11-2 and TRBJ2-2; no clear D. Germline V gene lookup returns CDR1 SGHAT and CDR2 FQNNGV. V gave up 2 bases and J gave up 4 bases, with 11 bases separating them. This CDR3 region has 15 residues.